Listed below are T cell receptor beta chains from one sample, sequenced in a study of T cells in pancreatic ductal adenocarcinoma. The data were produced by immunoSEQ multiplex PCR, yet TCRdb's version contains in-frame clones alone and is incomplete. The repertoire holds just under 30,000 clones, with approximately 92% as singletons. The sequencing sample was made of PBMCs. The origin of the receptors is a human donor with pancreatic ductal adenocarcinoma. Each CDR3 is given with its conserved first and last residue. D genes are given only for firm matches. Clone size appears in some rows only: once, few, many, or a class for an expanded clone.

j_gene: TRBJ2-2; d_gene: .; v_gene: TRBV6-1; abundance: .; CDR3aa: CASRNLPNTGELFF; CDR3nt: TGTGCCAGCAGGAATCTACCGAACACCGGGGAGCTGTTTTTT
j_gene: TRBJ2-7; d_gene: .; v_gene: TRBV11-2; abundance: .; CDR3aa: CASSYSSGRAYEQYF; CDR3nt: TGTGCCAGCAGCTACTCGTCGGGTAGGGCGTACGAGCAGTACTTC
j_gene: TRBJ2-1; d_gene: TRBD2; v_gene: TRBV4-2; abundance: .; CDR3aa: CASSRLAHFRDEQFF; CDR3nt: TGTGCCAGCAGCCGACTAGCACACTTTCGGGATGAGCAGTTCTTC
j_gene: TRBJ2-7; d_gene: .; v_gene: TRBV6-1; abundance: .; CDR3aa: CASTLLDRLYEQYF; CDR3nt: TGTGCCAGCACCCTACTTGACAGGCTATACGAGCAGTACTTC
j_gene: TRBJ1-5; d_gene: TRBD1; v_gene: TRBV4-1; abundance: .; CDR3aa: CASSLTAGTGFLNQPQHF; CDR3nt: TGCGCCAGCAGCCTAACTGCCGGGACAGGGTTCCTCAATCAGCCCCAGCATTTT
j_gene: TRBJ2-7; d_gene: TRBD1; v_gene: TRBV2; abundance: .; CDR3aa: CASSGGTGVQGEQYF; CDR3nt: TGTGCCAGCTCTGGCGGGACAGGGGTTCAAGGCGAGCAGTACTTC
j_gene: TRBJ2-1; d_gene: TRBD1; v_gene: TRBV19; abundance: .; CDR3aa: CASSIWGVRTGGRANEQFF; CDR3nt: TGTGCCAGTAGTATATGGGGGGTTCGGACAGGGGGAAGGGCCAATGAGCAGTTCTTC
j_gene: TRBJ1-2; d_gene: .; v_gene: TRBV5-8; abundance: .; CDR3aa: CASTYDRSLYGYTF; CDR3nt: TGTGCCAGCACCTATGACAGGAGCCTATATGGCTACACCTTC
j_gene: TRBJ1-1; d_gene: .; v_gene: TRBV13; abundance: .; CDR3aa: CASSLRRAFYAFF; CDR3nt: TGTGCCAGCAGCTTACGCAGGGCGTTTTACGCTTTCTTT
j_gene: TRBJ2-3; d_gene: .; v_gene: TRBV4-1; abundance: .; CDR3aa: CASSHQRSLSAGAQYTQYF; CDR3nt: TGCGCCAGCAGCCATCAACGGTCCCTTAGCGCAGGAGCACAATATACGCAGTATTTT
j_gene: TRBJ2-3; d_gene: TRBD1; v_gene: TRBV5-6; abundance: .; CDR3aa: CASSVDQGARDTQYF; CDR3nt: TGTGCCAGCAGCGTCGACCAGGGGGCCAGAGATACGCAGTATTTT
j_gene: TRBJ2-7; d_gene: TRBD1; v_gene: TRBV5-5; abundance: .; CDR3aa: CASSPPAGQGAYEQYF; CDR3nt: TGTGCCAGCAGTCCCCCTGCGGGACAGGGGGCCTACGAGCAGTACTTC
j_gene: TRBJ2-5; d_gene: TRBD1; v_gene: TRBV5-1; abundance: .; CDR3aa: CASSSGQGMVTQYF; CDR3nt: TGCGCCAGCAGCTCGGGACAGGGTATGGTGACCCAGTACTTC
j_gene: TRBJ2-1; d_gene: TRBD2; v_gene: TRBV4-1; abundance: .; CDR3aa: CASSQPRLAGDHGEQFF; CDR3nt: TGCGCCAGCAGCCAACCTCGACTAGCGGGAGATCATGGTGAGCAGTTCTTC
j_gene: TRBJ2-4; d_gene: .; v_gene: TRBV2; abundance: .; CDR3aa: CASSGGSRGSDIQYF; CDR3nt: TGTGCCAGCAGTGGGGGCTCTCGGGGGAGTGACATTCAGTACTTC
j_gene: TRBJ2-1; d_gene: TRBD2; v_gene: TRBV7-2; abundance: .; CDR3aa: CASSLDYPGLAHRDEQFF; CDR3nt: TGTGCCAGCAGCTTAGACTACCCGGGACTAGCTCATAGGGATGAGCAGTTCTTC
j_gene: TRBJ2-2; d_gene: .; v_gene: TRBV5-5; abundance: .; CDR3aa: CASSLWTQRAGELFF; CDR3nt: TGTGCCAGCAGCCTCTGGACGCAAAGGGCCGGGGAGCTGTTTTTT
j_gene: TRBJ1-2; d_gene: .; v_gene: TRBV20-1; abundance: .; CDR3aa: CSAPLVNGYTF; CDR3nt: TGCAGTGCTCCCCTGGTGAATGGCTACACCTTC
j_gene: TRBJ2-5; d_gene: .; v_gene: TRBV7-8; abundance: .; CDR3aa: CASSFRYSETQYF; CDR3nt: TGTGCCAGCAGCTTCCGGTACAGCGAGACCCAGTACTTC
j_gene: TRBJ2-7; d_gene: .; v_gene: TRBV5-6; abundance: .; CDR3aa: CASRRTFGEQYF; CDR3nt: TGTGCCAGCAGACGGACCTTCGGCGAGCAGTACTTC
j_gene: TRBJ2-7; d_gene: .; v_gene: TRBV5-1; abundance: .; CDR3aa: CASSLSSESSYEQYF; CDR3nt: TGCGCCAGCAGCTTGTCGTCCGAAAGCTCCTACGAGCAGTACTTC
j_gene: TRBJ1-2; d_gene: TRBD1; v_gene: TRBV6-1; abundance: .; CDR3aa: CASRYDRGLYGYTF; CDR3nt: TGTGCCAGCAGATATGACAGGGGATTGTATGGCTACACCTTC
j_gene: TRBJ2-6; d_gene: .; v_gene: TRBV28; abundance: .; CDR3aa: CASSLMGSSGANVLTF; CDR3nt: TGTGCCAGCAGTTTGATGGGGAGCTCTGGGGCCAACGTCCTGACTTTC
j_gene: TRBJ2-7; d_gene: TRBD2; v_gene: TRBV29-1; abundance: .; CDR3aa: CSVEYETSGLYEQYF; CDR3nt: TGCAGCGTTGAATATGAGACTAGCGGTCTCTACGAGCAGTACTTC
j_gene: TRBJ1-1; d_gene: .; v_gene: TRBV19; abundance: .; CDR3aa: CASSPQGTEAFF; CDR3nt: TGTGCCAGTAGTCCACAAGGCACTGAAGCTTTCTTT
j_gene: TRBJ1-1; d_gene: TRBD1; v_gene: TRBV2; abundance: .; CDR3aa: CASSESGQGLTEAFF; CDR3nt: TGTGCCAGCAGTGAAAGTGGACAGGGGTTAACTGAAGCTTTCTTT
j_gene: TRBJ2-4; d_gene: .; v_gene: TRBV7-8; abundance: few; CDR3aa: CASSPFQQGNGNIQYF; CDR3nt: TGTGCCAGCAGCCCATTTCAACAGGGAAATGGGAACATTCAGTACTTC
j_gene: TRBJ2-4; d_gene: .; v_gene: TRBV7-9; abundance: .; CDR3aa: CASSSRLDFDKNIQYF; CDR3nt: TGTGCCAGCAGCTCTAGGTTGGACTTCGACAAAAACATTCAGTACTTC
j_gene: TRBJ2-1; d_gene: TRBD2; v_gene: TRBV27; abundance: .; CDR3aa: CASSSPTSGRANEQFF; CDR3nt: TGTGCCAGCAGTTCCCCAACTAGCGGGAGGGCCAATGAGCAGTTCTTC